Listed here are 8 T cell receptor beta chains from one sample, sequenced in a study of identical twins. TCRdb re-called the 5' RACE reads with MiXCR, one entry per CDR3 protein. The table lists 250,000 or so distinct CDR3 sequences, 7.5% of them singletons. This same sample was also taken into another study, of yellow fever vaccine responses in identical twins.

Material: CD8+ T cells sorted from blood. These receptors were obtained from a woman aged 18-29 years in good health.

The rearrangement links TRBV2 to TRBJ1-5; no definite D call. The germline V gene encodes CDR1 SNHLY and CDR2 FYNNEI. Deletions cut 2 bases from V and 4 bases from J, with 9 bases between. The CDR3 runs to 14 residues. The CDR3 loop reads CASSELRSNQPQHF. The CDR3 DNA is TGTGCCAGCAGTGAATTGCGGAGTAATCAGCCCCAGCATTTT.

This clonotype was counted many times. The rearrangement links TRBV6-4 to TRBJ2-2, with 11 bases that match TRBD2. Per the germline V gene, CDR1 is MRHNA and CDR2 is SNTAGT. CDR3 length equals 15 residues. Trimming took 5 bases from V and 5 from J; bases not matched to a gene: 4. The CDR3 region has the DNA TGTGCCAGCAGTCCACTAGCGGGAGAAACCGGGGAGCTGTTTTTT. Protein product: CASSPLAGETGELFF.

V usage is TRBV12-3 or TRBV12-4 and J usage is TRBJ2-1; tentative D call: TRBD1 (6 bases). With 1 base removed from V and 7 bases from J, the gap between germline ends came to 17 bases. The CDR3 is 16 amino acids. The CDR3 coding sequence is TGTGCCAGCAGTTTAGGCGACAGGACAATGGGGAATGAGCAGTTCTTC. Protein sequence: CASSLGDRTMGNEQFF.

J is TRBJ2-7 and V is TRBV12-3 or TRBV12-4; possibly TRBD1 or TRBD2 for D (5 bases each). V was cut by 4 bases and J by 3 bases, with 19 bases left in between. This CDR3 is 16 amino acids long. CDR3 nucleotides: TGTGCCAGCAGTTGGGGCTTGGGGACGCTAAACTACGAGCAGTACTTC. Translated, it gives CASSWGLGTLNYEQYF.

The chain employs TRBV27 and TRBJ2-3, with 7 bases fitting TRBD1. The length of the CDR3 is 16 residues. The junction had 17 bases not matched to a gene; V was cut back by 6 bases and J by 8 bases. The germline gives CDR1 MNHEY, CDR2 SMNVEV (reference sequence). CDR3: CASSPRTGGYSGTQYF. The CDR3 DNA sequence: TGTGCCAGCAGCCCTAGGACAGGTGGTTATTCTGGTACGCAGTATTTT.

This sequence joins TRBV12-3 or TRBV12-4 and TRBJ2-5; tentatively, D is TRBD2 (5 bases). The germline V and J ends were trimmed by 4 bases and 2 bases, with 11 bases remaining between them. The CDR3 length is 14 residues. CDR3 DNA: TGTGCCAGCAGTTGGGCTAGCCCGCAAGAGACCCAGTACTTC. It is translated as CASSWASPQETQYF.

This clonotype was seen a few times. The DNA for the CDR3 is TGTGCCAGCAGTTTATCCCTAGGAGGTGGTGAGCAGTTCTTC. Translating it yields CASSLSLGGGEQFF. This chain connects TRBV28 to TRBJ2-1; tentative D call: TRBD2 (5 bases). V lost 1 base and J 9 bases, leaving 13 bases between the germline ends. The CDR3 is made up of 14 amino acids. Germline CDR1 MDHEN, CDR2 SYDVKM.

J is TRBJ2-3 and V is TRBV11-2; TRBD2 agrees at 11 bases. In germline, CDR1 is SGHAT, CDR2 FQNNGV. This CDR3 comprises 19 residues. V trimming: 4 bases; J trimming: 2 bases; junction bases outside the gene matches: 14. In nucleotides, the CDR3 is TGTGCCAGCAGCTCTTACCCGGGACTAGCGGATCTCCCCACAGATACGCAGTATTTT. It is translated as CASSSYPGLADLPTDTQYF. Filled out from reference TRBV11-2 and TRBJ2-3, the complete variable domain reads EAGVAQSPRYKIIEKRQSVAFWCNPISGHATLYWYQQILGQGPKLLIQFQNNGVVDDSQLPKDRFSAERLKGVDSTLKIQPAKLEDSAVYLCASSSYPGLADLPTDTQYFGPGTRLTVL.